Listed below are T cell receptor beta chains from one sample, sequenced in a study of shared clonotypes between healthy human individuals. Method: immunoSEQ multiplex PCR; TCRdb's copy keeps in-frame clones and lacks some. The sample holds roughly 2.5 million clones, about 92% seen once. The specimen was naive CD4+ T cells sorted from blood. These receptors were collected from a man younger than 30 in good health. Each CDR3 is given with its conserved first and last residue. The order of the fields is clone size, D gene, V gene, J gene, CDR3 DNA, CDR3 protein. D genes are given only for firm matches. Clone size is shown for a subset of rows, as once, few, many or a class of expanded clone.

.	.	TRBV20-1	TRBJ2-1	TGCAGAGTGGACAATGAGCAGTTCTTC	CRVDNEQFF
.	.	TRBV5-1	TRBJ2-1	TGCGCCAGCAGCTTTTCCGGGAACTCTGAGCAGTTCTTC	CASSFSGNSEQFF
once	.	TRBV7-2	TRBJ2-2	TGTGCCAGCAGCTTACACGGGAGTGGGGAGCTGTTTTTT	CASSLHGSGELFF
.	.	TRBV9	TRBJ2-2	TGTGCCAGCAGCGTAGAATTGAAACTCACCGGGGAGCTGTTTTTT	CASSVELKLTGELFF
.	TRBD1	TRBV9	TRBJ2-5	TGTGCCAGCAGCCCGGGACAGGGGGTAGAGACCCAGTACTTC	CASSPGQGVETQYF
few	.	TRBV7-8	TRBJ1-6	TGTGCCAGCAGCCCAGAGGGACAAGCCTATAATTCACCCCTCCACTTT	CASSPEGQAYNSPLHF
.	.	TRBV11-2	TRBJ2-7	TGTGCCAGCAGCCTTAGTGGAGGGAGGTTTGACTACGAGCAGTACTTC	CASSLSGGRFDYEQYF
.	.	TRBV19	TRBJ2-3	TGTGCCAGTAGTATAGCCCCAACCCAGGGGACAGATACGCAGTATTTT	CASSIAPTQGTDTQYF
.	.	TRBV18	TRBJ2-3	TGTGCCAGCTCACCAAGAGACGCCACAGATACGCAGTATTTT	CASSPRDATDTQYF
.	.	TRBV7-9	TRBJ1-1	TGTGCCAGCAGCCCATCCGACAGGAGCGGGAACACTGAAGCTTTCTTT	CASSPSDRSGNTEAFF
.	.	TRBV6-5	TRBJ1-2	TGTGCCAGCAGTTACTCTCAGTACGGTTTCTATGGCTACACCTTC	CASSYSQYGFYGYTF
once	.	TRBV6-1	TRBJ1-5	.	CASGGRGSAISPSIF
.	TRBD1	TRBV5-6	TRBJ1-2	TGTGCCAGCAGCCCAGGGACAGGGGGTATCTATGGCTACACCTTC	CASSPGTGGIYGYTF
.	.	TRBV9	TRBJ1-5	TGTGCCAGCAGCGTAGATGGGGGCTTGGCTCAGCCCCAGCATTTT	CASSVDGGLAQPQHF
once	TRBD1	TRBV18	TRBJ1-2	TGTGCCAGCTCACCATACGACAGGGAAGATGGCTACACCTTC	CASSPYDREDGYTF
.	.	TRBV7-9	TRBJ1-1	TGTGCCAGCAGCTTGAAACAGGCGAACACTGAAGCTTTCTTT	CASSLKQANTEAFF
.	TRBD1	TRBV7-2	TRBJ2-7	TGTGCCAGCAGCTTAATCTCTCTGGACAGGGGAAATGTGTACGAGCAGTACTTC	CASSLISLDRGNVYEQYF
.	.	TRBV7-2	TRBJ2-2	TGTGCCAGCAGCTTAGTCTGGGGCAACACCGGGGAGCTGTTTTTT	CASSLVWGNTGELFF
.	.	TRBV7-9	TRBJ2-2	TGTGCCAGCAGTCCTGAGATGAACACCGGGGAGCTGTTTTTT	CASSPEMNTGELFF
.	TRBD1	TRBV25-1	TRBJ1-2	TGTGCCACCCTTCCACAGGGGTACTATGGCTACACCTTC	CATLPQGYYGYTF
.	.	TRBV7-3	TRBJ2-6	TGTGCCAGCAGCTTAGGGGCCAAGGGTTCAGGGGCCAACGTCCTGACTTTC	CASSLGAKGSGANVLTF
.	.	TRBV6-5	TRBJ2-5	TGTGCCAGCAGTCCAGCCCGGGACACTCAGACCCAGTACTTC	CASSPARDTQTQYF
.	TRBD1	TRBV5-4	TRBJ2-1	TGTGCCAGCAGCCGGATGGGACAGACCTACAATGAGCAGTTCTTC	CASSRMGQTYNEQFF
once	.	TRBV7-6	TRBJ2-7	TGTGCCAGCAGCGCCCGGACTACCGCGTTTGACGAGCAGTACTTC	CASSARTTAFDEQYF
.	.	TRBV30	TRBJ1-4	TGTGCCTGGAGTGTAACGAGACGGACTAATGAAAAACTGTTTTTT	CAWSVTRRTNEKLFF
.	TRBD2	TRBV28	TRBJ2-5	TGTGCCAGCAGTTCGAGACTAGCGGGGGCAGAGACCCAGTACTTC	CASSSRLAGAETQYF
.	.	TRBV11-2	TRBJ2-2	TGTGCCAGCAGCCTCCTCTTTCAAGCGACCGGGGAGCTGTTTTTT	CASSLLFQATGELFF
.	.	TRBV5-6	TRBJ1-3	TGTGCCAGCAGCTTGGGGGCAAAAGGGGGAAACACCATATATTTT	CASSLGAKGGNTIYF
.	.	TRBV19	TRBJ1-5	TGTGCCAGTAGTGCAGGGAATAGCAATCAGCCCCAGCATTTT	CASSAGNSNQPQHF
.	TRBD1	TRBV5-1	TRBJ2-5	TGCGCCAGCAGAGGGCGTGGGACAGGGCAAGAGACCCAGTACTTC	CASRGRGTGQETQYF
.	TRBD1	TRBV7-2	TRBJ2-7	TGTGCCAGCAGCACCAGACAGGGCAATATTAACGAGCAGTACTTC	CASSTRQGNINEQYF
.	TRBD1	TRBV7-9	TRBJ2-1	TGTGCCAGCAGCCCCTTACAGGGGCCCTACAATGAGCAGTTCTTC	CASSPLQGPYNEQFF
.	.	TRBV5-6	TRBJ2-2	TGTGCCAGCAGCACCATCCGCGGAGGCGGGGAGCTGTTTTTT	CASSTIRGGGELFF
.	TRBD1	TRBV6-5	TRBJ1-1	TGTGCCAGCAGCCTTCGACAGGGGGTAACTGAAGCTTTCTTT	CASSLRQGVTEAFF
once	TRBD1	TRBV7-9	TRBJ2-7	TGTGCCAGCAGCTTGGGACAGGGGGCCCGAACACCCTACGAGCAGTACTTC	CASSLGQGARTPYEQYF
.	.	TRBV19	TRBJ2-7	TGTGCCAGTACGATTGGGCAAAGTCCCTCCTACGAGCAGTACTTC	CASTIGQSPSYEQYF
.	.	TRBV7-9	TRBJ2-2	TGTGCCAGCAGCTTAGAGAGGGTTGGGCACACCGGGGAGCTGTTTTTT	CASSLERVGHTGELFF
few	.	TRBV6-5	TRBJ1-2	TGTGCCAGCAGCAAGGGAAATGGCTACACCTTC	CASSKGNGYTF
.	TRBD1	TRBV30	TRBJ2-1	TGTGCCTACGCGACAGGGGGCGTACGATGGGACAATGAGCAGTTCTTC	CAYATGGVRWDNEQFF
.	.	TRBV6-6	TRBJ2-3	TGTGCCAGCAGCTCCGGGGGAAGGGATACGCAGTATTTT	CASSSGGRDTQYF
once	.	TRBV5-1	TRBJ1-4	TGCGCCAGCGGACTTTCAGGGGACCCTAATGAAAAACTGTTTTTT	CASGLSGDPNEKLFF
.	TRBD2	TRBV10-3	TRBJ2-3	TGTGCCATCAGTGAAGGAGCGGGAGTCGGAGATACGCAGTATTTT	CAISEGAGVGDTQYF
.	.	TRBV4-3	TRBJ1-1	TGCGCCAGCAGCCAAGGTGGAGGGAGGGACACTGAAGCTTTCTTT	CASSQGGGRDTEAFF
once	TRBD1	TRBV6-1	TRBJ1-2	TGTGCCAGCAGATCGGGACAGTCCCGCGGCTACACCTTC	CASRSGQSRGYTF
.	.	TRBV18	TRBJ2-5	TGTGCCAGCTCATGGAGTGCGGAGACCCAGTACTTC	CASSWSAETQYF
.	.	TRBV2	TRBJ2-5	TGTGCCAGCCGGCAGGACCAAGAGACCCAGTACTTC	CASRQDQETQYF
.	.	TRBV7-9	TRBJ1-1	TGTGCCAGCAGCTTAGGGGATTTGTTAACTGAAGCTTTCTTT	CASSLGDLLTEAFF
.	.	TRBV30	TRBJ2-1	TGTGCCTGGAGTCCGCCCCCGGGGGCCAATGAGCAGTTCTTC	CAWSPPPGANEQFF
.	.	TRBV1	TRBJ2-3	TGCACCAGCAGAACCCTTAGCTCCCGCGGGTATACGCAGTATTTT	CTSRTLSSRGYTQYF
.	.	TRBV6-5	TRBJ1-6	TGTGCCAGCAGTTACTCAATAGGGCAGGCTTCAAGACCCCTCCACTTT	CASSYSIGQASRPLHF
.	.	TRBV6-5	TRBJ2-1	TGTGCCAGCAGGCCAGGACCCTCCTACAATGAGCAGTTCTTC	CASRPGPSYNEQFF
.	TRBD2	TRBV28	TRBJ2-7	TGTGCCAGCAGTTTACTAGCGGTTCTCTACGAGCAGTACTTC	CASSLLAVLYEQYF
.	TRBD1	TRBV11-2	TRBJ1-1	TGTGCCAGCAGCTCACCTACAGGGGCGAACACTGAAGCTTTCTTT	CASSSPTGANTEAFF